This TCR beta chain derives from a study of human T cells and chemical hapten exposure (dated by TCRdb to the early 2020s). For the study in its entirety: For sensitization, 2% DPC in acetone was applied to a roughly 2 cm by roughly 2 cm area of upper inner arm skin. Weekly therapeutic DPC doses were additionally applied to the scalp of patients throughout the roughly 25-week study period. Patch testing on the upper back used Finn chambers containing 0.01% DPC, with scoring done after 6 days according to International Contact Dermatitis Research Group standards. The patient cohort, mostly female, included alopecia areata with under or over 50% scalp involvement, alopecia totalis and alopecia universalis. Libraries were combined into a pool for sequencing, and differences in TCR yield between samples came mainly from small differences in library volumes within the pool. Peripheral blood TCR repertoire changes were tracked in vivo in alopecia patients during primary and secondary sensitization to the hapten diphenylcyclopropenone (DPC). Patient blood was sampled pre-sensitization (week 0) and at 2, 6 and about 24 weeks after DPC sensitization. Approximately 28 alopecia patients provided blood for TCR sequencing at one to four time points (pre-sensitization, 2, 6 and 24 weeks). Both TCR alpha and TCR beta chains were sequenced from each blood RNA sample.

Concerning this clonotype: Its antigen is not yet known. No qualities accompany the bases; no much larger clone lies one base away.

The time point tag for this specimen amounts to: patch test 3, about 24 weeks after DPC sensitization. The sample's treatment or condition label is to be understood as: therapeutic diphenylcyclopropenone sensitization with weekly scalp DPC. Total RNA was isolated from unfractionated whole blood collected in Tempus Blood RNA tubes. At every patch-test visit, the blood draw took place before the patch test was put on. To be eligible, patients had to be aged 18 to 70, diagnosed with alopecia and judged suitable for DPC therapy, while pregnant patients were excluded. Findings and caveats that apply to the study as a whole: No change with DPC sensitization was found in the number of TCRs above 1 in 1000 frequency, and no evidence of global repertoire structure alterations was found. A positive correlation was found between the number of PT1 expanded TCRs and patch test score, with significance reached at thresholds 8, 16 and 32 but not 4. Compared with pre-sensitization or healthy control sets, expanded TCRs formed significantly more large CDR3 similarity clusters, which is consistent with antigen-driven responses. All patients had alopecia, a presumed autoimmune disease, so their immune response might differ from that of healthy individuals. Repeated subsampling changed both the strength of the expansion versus patch-test correlation and the threshold at which the correlation became significant.

V has 8 bases trimmed and J has 11 bases trimmed; junction bases matching no gene number 8. From cysteine to phenylalanine, the CDR3 is 13 amino acids long. Left in the record is the CDR3 DNA by itself, 39 bases read in frame from the first base. Receptor libraries were prepared by RACE. Sequencing was carried out with a NextSeq 500. Library preparation attached unique molecular identifiers to individual cDNA molecules for quantitative, reproducible TCR counting. In the authors' own workflow: The median number of TCRs per sample was 95,638, ranging from roughly 23,224 to 700,000. The Decombinator software suite was used to annotate the V, J and CDR3 of the TCR reads. Every sample was subsampled to the same number of TCRs (28,000) for the PS versus PT1 abundance plots. Expanded TCRs were defined as absent before sensitization and observed at least eight times at the 2-week time point. TCRdb reprocessed the public reads (quality trimming at Q25 with fastp, clone calling with MiXCR) and kept in-frame beta chains. Each entry is one CDR3 protein sequence, shown with its most common DNA and genes. These V and J calls are TCRdb output, not the study's own analysis. Across this sample there are more than 35,000 distinct CDR3 sequences, with approximately 12% seen only once. The ten largest make up roughly 2.1% of the sample.

The sequence is built from TRBV12-3 or TRBV12-4 and TRBJ2-1, with 11 bases matching TRBD2. The sample consisted of whole blood, taken in connection with sensitization to the hapten diphenylcyclopropenone (DPC). The TCR originated in a woman in her thirties or forties with alopecia areata. Some clones in this sample may be carry-over from other donors' samples. CDR3 protein: CASGDTSGGQQFF. The DNA is TGTGCCAGCGGTGATACTAGCGGGGGCCAGCAGTTCTTC.